The subject of this entry is one T cell receptor (beta chain). This sample is part of a study of blood T cell repertoires in COVID-19. V shed 4 bases and J 9 bases; nucleotides not matched to a gene: 10. Per the germline V gene, CDR1 is MNHEY and CDR2 is SVGEGT. This CDR3 is 14 amino acids long. Measured with immunoSEQ multiplex PCR; TCRdb has only the in-frame clones, and not every one. This table holds some 150,000 clones, 80% to 85% found once. The sequenced sample consisted of PBMCs or T cells enriched from blood (not recorded which). The gene calls are TRBV6-2 or TRBV6-3 and TRBJ2-5; TRBD2 matches 8 bases. The clonotype was recovered from a woman in her fifties or sixties who had been exposed to COVID-19. The DNA of the CDR3 is TGTGCCAGCAGTTTCGGACTAGCTGGGGGGGCCCAGTACTTC. This translates into CASSFGLAGGAQYF.